This entry lists 19 T cell receptor beta chains sequenced from one sample in a study of post-analysis software for immune sequencing data. The study, taken as a whole, reports: TRBV segments more frequent in patients than in controls numbered about five and included TRBV5-6, TRBV5-1 and TRBV20-1.

Every TCR beta cDNA library bore unique molecular identifiers. TCRdb fed the PCR reads into MiXCR, producing one record per CDR3 protein. The sample lists 600,000 to 750,000 distinct CDR3 sequences, more than 50% occurring once. Their target antigens are unknown. Sequencing used blood. The receptors derive from a girl aged 2-10 years with multiple sclerosis.

The sample holds a few counts of this clonotype. This chain joins TRBV7-2 and TRBJ2-7; D is ambiguous. Germline V gives CDR1 SGHTA, CDR2 FQGNSA. CDR3 size: 12 residues. V was pared by 10 bases and J by 2 bases, with 12 bases between. The CDR3 spells CAIIQSPYEQYF. CDR3 coding DNA: TGTGCCATCATACAGAGTCCCTACGAGCAGTACTTC.

This chain links TRBV11-3 with TRBJ2-2; D is unclear. Germline V gene lookup returns CDR1 SGHNT and CDR2 YENEEA. V dropped 5 bases and J dropped 2 bases, with 6 bases sitting between them. This CDR3 is built from 13 residues. The CDR3 here is CASSGSNTGELFF. As DNA, the CDR3 is TGTGCCAGCAGCGGCAGTAACACCGGGGAGCTGTTTTTT.

This clonotype was detected a few times. CDR3 nucleotides: TGCAGCGTTGAAGTGTTTGGTGGGGCCCTCTCTAGCACAGATACGCAGTATTTT. The encoded protein is CSVEVFGGALSSTDTQYF. The chain couples TRBV29-1 to TRBJ2-3; D may be TRBD1 (5 bases). Per the germline V gene, CDR1 is SQVTM and CDR2 is ANQGSEA. This CDR3 has 18 residues. The germline V and J ends were trimmed by 1 base and 0 bases, with 20 bases remaining between them.

The chain joins TRBV7-2 to TRBJ1-5; D is ambiguous. The CDR3 length is 13 residues. V lost 2 bases, J lost 4 bases, and 6 bases lay in between. Germline values: CDR1 SGHTA, CDR2 FQGNSA. CDR3 in amino acids: CASSLTANQPQHF. CDR3 DNA: TGTGCCAGCAGCTTAACGGCAAATCAGCCCCAGCATTTT.

This clonotype was recorded a few times. V and J are TRBV18 and TRBJ2-7; possibly TRBD1 for D (5 bases). Germline lookup yields CDR1 KGHSH and CDR2 LQKENI. The CDR3 sequence is 13 residues long. V was pared by 5 bases and J by 3 bases, with 11 bases between. Written as DNA, the CDR3 is TGTGCCAGCTCATCGGACACCAGCTACGAGCAGTACTTC. Its translation is CASSSDTSYEQYF.

This chain connects TRBV15 to TRBJ1-2, with D hard to call. Germline values: CDR1 LNHNV, CDR2 YYDKDF (reference sequence). The V gene lost 0 bases and the J gene lost 2 bases, with 7 bases spanning the gap. The CDR3 runs 14 residues. CDR3 sequence: CATSRDRYNYGYTF. The CDR3 DNA sequence: TGTGCCACCAGCAGAGACCGCTACAACTATGGCTACACCTTC.

This chain uses TRBV5-1 with TRBJ1-1; 8 nucleotides align to TRBD1. After removal of 1 base from V and 4 bases from J, the junction contained 3 bases not matched to a gene. CDR1 and CDR2 (germline): SGHRS, YFSETQ. The CDR3 extends over 14 amino acids. CDR3 in DNA: TGCGCCAGCAGCTTGATCGACAGGGGCACTGAAGCTTTCTTT. It encodes CASSLIDRGTEAFF.

This clonotype was observed a few times. The chain uses TRBV12-3 or TRBV12-4 and TRBJ2-2; 8 nucleotides line up with TRBD1. V gave up 1 base and J gave up 6 bases; unmatched junction bases: 4. The CDR3 consists of 15 residues. Written as DNA, the CDR3 is TGTGCCAGCAGTTTAGAGGGACAGGTGGCCGGGGAGCTGTTTTTT. This encodes CASSLEGQVAGELFF.

V and J are TRBV29-1 and TRBJ1-2; 7 positions match TRBD1. J lost 0 bases, V lost 4 bases, and 2 bases had no gene match. This CDR3 has 13 amino acids. Per the germline V gene, CDR1 is SQVTM and CDR2 is ANQGSEA. The DNA of the CDR3 is TGCAGCGTTGGACAGGGAGCTAACTATGGCTACACCTTC. Translated: CSVGQGANYGYTF.

The chain joins TRBV20-1 to TRBJ2-3; possibly TRBD1 for D (5 bases). Trimming pared 3 bases from V and 3 bases from J, leaving 10 bases between. Per germline, CDR1 DFQATT and CDR2 SNEGSKA (reference sequence). This CDR3 contains 13 residues. The CDR3 spells CSASQGSTDTQYF. The CDR3 coding sequence is TGCAGTGCTAGCCAGGGCTCAACAGATACGCAGTATTTT.

To note about this clonotype: Mismatch with germline at one junction end may stem from a read error. The rearrangement uses TRBV7-8 and TRBJ2-5, with D perhaps matching TRBD2 (7 bases). CDR1 and CDR2 from the germline V gene are SGHVS and FQNEAQ. The CDR3 consists of 14 residues. CDR3 sequence (DNA): TGTGTCAGCAGCTTAGTGGGGGGGCGAGAGACCCAGTACTTC. Its protein product is CVSSLVGGRETQYF.

The CDR3 coding sequence is TGTGCCAGCAGTCCACACTCGGATACGCAGTATTTT. Translated, it gives CASSPHSDTQYF. V usage is TRBV6-5 and J usage is TRBJ2-3; D unclear. Germline V gene lookup returns CDR1 MNHEY and CDR2 SVGAGI. The CDR3 extends over 12 amino acids. V lost 5 bases to trimming and J lost 6 bases, with 9 bases between them.

The J gene is TRBJ2-1, the V gene TRBV10-3, with a possible D match to TRBD2 (5 bases). Germline V CDR1 and CDR2: ENHRY, SYGVKD. The V and J ends lost 2 bases and 10 bases respectively, with 6 bases between them. There are 11 residues in the CDR3. CDR3 bases: TGTGCCATCAGTGAGCCGGGAGAGCAGTTCTTC. Translating gives CAISEPGEQFF.

The V call is TRBV5-1, the J call TRBJ1-1; 7 bases align to TRBD1. The CDR3 is 16 amino acids. Unmatched junction bases numbered 6, after V lost 0 bases and J lost 1 base. The germline CDR1 and CDR2 sequences are SGHRS and YFSETQ. CDR3 protein: CASSLGGTAQNTEAFF. The CDR3 region has the DNA TGCGCCAGCAGCTTGGGAGGGACAGCCCAGAACACTGAAGCTTTCTTT.

The V and J genes are TRBV6-5 and TRBJ2-1, with D unclear. CDR1 MNHEY and CDR2 SVGAGI come from the germline V gene. The CDR3 spans 12 residues. V lost 6 bases and J lost 12, with 15 bases in between. CDR3 coding DNA: TGTGCCAGCAGCCCGAAGGGCCTAACGCAGTTCTTC. This gives the protein CASSPKGLTQFF.

In its sample, this clonotype was seen once. The chain uses TRBV12-3 or TRBV12-4 and TRBJ1-2; D call uncertain. This CDR3 spans 13 amino acids. The V and J ends lost 6 bases and 8 bases respectively, with 16 bases between them. This CDR3 reads CASSSTPEKGYTF. The DNA of the CDR3 is TGTGCCAGCAGCTCCACACCGGAGAAAGGCTACACCTTC.

The chain carries TRBV20-1 and TRBJ2-4; TRBD1 matches at 9 bases. The junction had 7 bases not matched to a gene; V was cut back by 6 bases and J by 4 bases. This CDR3 has 14 amino acids. The V gene's germline CDR1 is DFQATT and CDR2 SNEGSKA (reference sequence). CDR3 residues: CSAQGQGDKNIQYF. Written as DNA, the CDR3 is TGCAGTGCCCAGGGACAGGGAGATAAAAACATTCAGTACTTC.

Turning to this clonotype: The junction and the germline gene differ at one end; a read error may be behind it. V is TRBV7-3 and J is TRBJ2-1; 8 bases agree with TRBD2. The CDR3 runs to 15 residues. CDR1 and CDR2 (germline): SGHTA, FQGTGA. CDR3 region: CASSLGTRGKNEQFF. CDR3 nucleotides: TGTGCCAGTAGCTTAGGGACTAGGGGGAAGAATGAGCAGTTCTTC.

This chain uses TRBV11-2 with TRBJ2-1, with 8 bases lining up with TRBD2. The V gene end was trimmed by 4 bases and the J gene end by 7 bases; junction bases not matched to a gene: 9. The germline V gene encodes CDR1 SGHAT and CDR2 FQNNGV. This CDR3 has 15 residues. CDR3 DNA: TGTGCCAGCAGCTCGTCGGGACTAGGGGCGAATGAGCAGTTCTTC. Protein product: CASSSSGLGANEQFF.